One and the same sample provided the 30 T cell receptor beta chains below, sequenced in a study of molecular identifiers for immune sequencing clone quantification. TCRdb processed the PCR reads anew with MiXCR; each CDR3 protein has one entry. The sample gives around 480,000 distinct CDR3 sequences, around a fifth of which show up once; about 0.8% is in the top ten. The specimen was naive CD8+ T cells from blood, with Jurkat cell RNA spiked in. The subset denotes: FACS-sorted CD8+CD4-CCR7+CD45RA+ naive T cells. Receptor source: a human donor in good health. Some libraries in this study had Jurkat cell RNA spiked in.

This clonotype was observed a few times. The chain employs TRBV6-5 and TRBJ1-5; 7 nucleotides line up with TRBD1. V gave up 7 bases and J gave up 3 bases; unmatched junction bases: 6. The CDR3 has 14 amino acids. Germline lookup yields CDR1 MNHEY and CDR2 SVGAGI. CDR3 region: CASIRQGVNQPQHF. The DNA for the CDR3 is TGTGCCAGCATAAGACAGGGTGTCAATCAGCCCCAGCATTTT.

V gene TRBV20-1 combines with J gene TRBJ2-2; TRBD2 is a possible D gene (5 bases). Germline loops: CDR1 DFQATT, CDR2 SNEGSKA (reference sequence). The CDR3 contains 15 residues. The ends were cut back, 0 bases at V and 0 bases at J, with 8 bases in the middle. CDR3 nucleotides: TGCAGTGCTAGAGATCAAGCGGCGAACACCGGGGAGCTGTTTTTT. Residues: CSARDQAANTGELFF.

With regard to this clonotype: One end of the junction is discordant with germline, which a read error may explain. The gene calls are TRBV6-2 or TRBV6-3 and TRBJ1-5, with a possible D match to TRBD1 (5 bases). In germline, CDR1 is MNHEY, CDR2 SVGEGT. This CDR3 is built from 15 residues. The CDR3 nucleotides read TGTGCCAGCAGTTACGTTGCAGGGTACAATCAGCTCCAGCATTTT. This sequence encodes CASSYVAGYNQLQHF.

This clonotype was seen only a few times. The rearrangement uses TRBV6-5 and TRBJ2-3; TRBD1 agrees at 10 bases. The J segment lost 6 bases and the V segment lost 2 bases, leaving 11 bases of the junction unmatched. Germline V gives CDR1 MNHEY, CDR2 SVGAGI. The CDR3 consists of 17 residues. This CDR3 reads CASSYAETGGPLDTQYF. DNA for the CDR3: TGTGCCAGCAGTTACGCGGAGACAGGGGGCCCTCTGGATACGCAGTATTTT.

The table lists this clonotype with a few counts. V and J are TRBV4-2 and TRBJ1-1; 8 nucleotides agree with TRBD1. Germline V lookup: CDR1 LGHNA, CDR2 YNFKEQ. V lost 0 bases and J lost 6; bases outside the gene matches: 9. CDR3 length: 16 residues. The DNA of the CDR3 is TGTGCCAGCAGCCAAGATGGCAGGGGGCTTGGAGCTGAAGCTTTCTTT. Residues: CASSQDGRGLGAEAFF.

This clonotype was observed many times. The chain links TRBV30 to TRBJ2-7; no firm D call. Trimming stripped 0 bases from V and 7 bases from J, with 10 bases between. The CDR3 runs 12 residues. Germline CDR1 is GTSNPN and CDR2 is SVGIG (reference sequence). The CDR3 is CAWSVDTGEQYF. CDR3 bases: TGTGCCTGGAGTGTAGACACTGGGGAGCAGTACTTC. The full variable domain, completed using reference TRBV30 and TRBJ2-7, is SQTIHQWPATLVQPVGSPLSLECTVEGTSNPNLYWYRQAAGRGLQLLFYSVGIGQISSEVPQNLSASRPQDRQFILSSKKLLLSDSGFYLCAWSVDTGEQYFGPGTRLTVT.

The rearrangement links TRBV6-2 or TRBV6-3 to TRBJ1-1; D is undetermined. Germline values: CDR1 MNHEY, CDR2 SVGEGT. V was cut by 6 bases and J by 6 bases, with 11 bases left in between. The CDR3 extends over 12 amino acids. The CDR3, as DNA: TGTGCCAGCAGCCAACAGAGTCCTGAAGCTTTCTTT. Translated, it gives CASSQQSPEAFF.

This CDR3 is CASSLAGGHNEQFF. As DNA, the CDR3 is TGCGCCAGCAGCTTAGCGGGGGGCCACAATGAGCAGTTCTTC. The rearrangement links TRBV5-1 to TRBJ2-1; 9 nucleotides agree with TRBD2. V shed 2 bases, J shed 5 bases, and the junction held 2 bases outside the gene matches. Germline CDR1 SGHRS, CDR2 YFSETQ. The CDR3 length is 14 residues.

This clonotype has only a few counts. V gene TRBV12-3 or TRBV12-4 combines with J gene TRBJ2-2; perhaps TRBD2 as D (5 bases). This CDR3 spans 18 amino acids. The V end lost 4 bases, the J end lost 4 bases, and 22 bases lay between the germline ends. CDR3 nucleotide sequence: TGTGCCAGCAGTTATCCGAGGCTGGGCTACCGGGGCACCGGGGAGCTGTTTTTT. This translates into CASSYPRLGYRGTGELFF.

This clonotype was observed a few times. A much bigger clone sits one base away, suggesting this may be a read error. The rearrangement uses TRBV10-3 and TRBJ1-2, with 10 bases matching TRBD1. There are 12 residues in the CDR3. In germline, CDR1 is ENHRY, CDR2 SYGVKD. CDR3 in amino acids: CAIGEGTGATSF. CDR3 sequence (DNA): TGTGCCATCGGTGAGGGGACAGGGGCCACCAGCTTC.

At least ten counts were recorded for this clonotype. The CDR3 loop reads CASSLLYSGANVLTF. DNA for the CDR3: TGTGCCAGCAGTCTCCTTTACTCTGGGGCCAACGTCCTGACTTTC. This chain joins TRBV28 and TRBJ2-6; D is uncertain. The germline gives CDR1 MDHEN, CDR2 SYDVKM. The CDR3 runs to 15 residues. The V and J ends lost 5 bases and 0 bases respectively, with 8 bases between them.

This clonotype was seen only a few times. The V gene is TRBV19, the J gene TRBJ1-1, with 7 bases aligning to TRBD1. The germline V gene has CDR1 LNHDA and CDR2 SQIVND (reference sequence). V lost 4 bases to trimming and J lost 4 bases; unmatched junction nucleotides: 6. CDR3 length equals 14 residues. The CDR3, as DNA: TGTGCCAGTAGTACCCGGACAGGCCGCACTGAAGCTTTCTTT. Its protein product is CASSTRTGRTEAFF.

The V and J genes are TRBV20-1 and TRBJ2-7; 8 nucleotides line up with TRBD2. Germline V gene lookup returns CDR1 DFQATT and CDR2 SNEGSKA (reference sequence). The CDR3 runs 14 residues. V trimming: 5 bases; J trimming: 0 bases; junction bases outside the gene matches: 6. CDR3 residues: CSAPSGGSSYEQYF. The CDR3 nucleotides read TGCAGTGCTCCCAGCGGGGGAAGCTCCTACGAGCAGTACTTC.

At least ten counts were recorded for this clonotype. V is TRBV7-9 and J is TRBJ2-3; 14 bases agree with TRBD2. After removal of 5 bases from V and 2 bases from J, the junction contained 6 bases not matched to a gene. The length of the CDR3 is 17 residues. The germline V gene encodes CDR1 SEHNR and CDR2 FQNEAQ (reference sequence). CDR3 region: CASSAGLAGGVTDTQYF. CDR3 nucleotides: TGTGCCAGCAGCGCCGGACTAGCGGGGGGTGTCACAGATACGCAGTATTTT.

The CDR3 spells CSRLGSGRRTSYEQYF. The CDR3 bases are TGCAGTCGACTGGGGAGCGGGAGGCGCACCTCCTACGAGCAGTACTTC. The V gene is TRBV20-1, the J gene TRBJ2-7, with 9 nucleotides matching TRBD2. The CDR3 consists of 16 residues. Germline CDR1 and CDR2: DFQATT and SNEGSKA (reference sequence). V shed 8 bases, J shed 0 bases, and the junction held 14 bases outside the gene matches.

The CDR3 DNA sequence: TGTGCCAGCAGCCAAGAAATTGGCGGGAAAAACTATGGCTACACCTTC. This encodes CASSQEIGGKNYGYTF. The chain uses TRBV3-1 and TRBJ1-2; D gene uncertain. CDR3 length equals 16 residues. Germline CDR1 is LGHDT and CDR2 is YNNKEL (reference sequence). The V gene lost 0 bases and the J gene lost 2 bases, with 13 bases spanning the gap. Variable domain in full (rest from reference TRBV3-1 and TRBJ1-2): DTAVSQTPKYLVTQMGNDKSIKCEQNLGHDTMYWYKQDSKKFLKIMFSYNNKELIINETVPNRFSPKSPDKAHLNLHINSLELGDSAVYFCASSQEIGGKNYGYTFGSGTRLTVV.

This clonotype was observed a few times. The chain has TRBV6-1 and TRBJ1-2; 8 bases match TRBD1. V shed 6 bases and J 5 bases; nucleotides not matched to a gene: 17. The CDR3 runs 17 residues. The germline V gene has CDR1 MNHNS and CDR2 SASEGT. The CDR3 sequence is CASSGTLGTGNGYGYTF. The CDR3 region has the DNA TGTGCCAGCAGCGGCACGTTGGGGACAGGCAATGGTTATGGCTACACCTTC.

For the CDR3, the DNA is TGTGCCAGCAGCTTTAATTTCGGGGAAGCTTTCTTT. The encoded protein is CASSFNFGEAFF. The gene calls are TRBV7-6 and TRBJ1-1, with no clear D. Germline V gives CDR1 SGHVS, CDR2 FNYEAQ. CDR3 length: 12 amino acids. The ends were cut back, 3 bases at V and 8 bases at J, with 10 bases in the middle.

This clonotype was found a few times. This chain connects TRBV12-3 or TRBV12-4 to TRBJ1-4, with D unresolved. V lost 5 bases and J lost 12, with 13 bases in between. CDR3 length: 12 amino acids. CDR3 coding DNA: TGTGCCAGCAGTCCGTCGGGGTTGGAACTGTTTTTT. This sequence encodes CASSPSGLELFF.

This clonotype was observed at least ten times. The rearrangement links TRBV5-5 to TRBJ1-1, with a weak D call TRBD1 (5 bases). The CDR3 extends over 15 amino acids. The germline V gene encodes CDR1 SGHKS and CDR2 YYEKEE (reference sequence). Trimming shortened V by 3 bases and J by 2 bases, and 14 bases separated the two germline ends. The CDR3 is CASSWGIGANTEAFF. Here the CDR3 DNA reads TGTGCCAGCAGCTGGGGGATTGGGGCCAACACTGAAGCTTTCTTT.

This chain connects TRBV7-6 to TRBJ2-2; a weak D match, TRBD1 (6 bases). Germline-derived CDR1 and CDR2 are SGHVS and FNYEAQ. Between the trimmed V and J ends, which lost 5 bases and 5 bases, there was a span of 21 bases. There are 17 residues in the CDR3. The CDR3 loop is CASSPRVFRTVTGELFF. The CDR3 DNA reads TGTGCCAGCAGCCCCCGGGTGTTCAGGACAGTAACCGGGGAGCTGTTTTTT.

This clonotype was recorded at least ten times. The chain links TRBV2 to TRBJ1-5; D not resolved. Germline loops: CDR1 SNHLY, CDR2 FYNNEI. Trimming shortened V by 1 base and J by 1 base, and 8 bases separated the two germline ends. CDR3 length: 15 amino acids. The chain's CDR3 is CASSEDGGSNQPQHF. Written as DNA, the CDR3 is TGTGCCAGCAGTGAAGACGGAGGCAGCAATCAGCCCCAGCATTTT.

Remarks on this clonotype: A much larger clone differs from this one at a single base, so this may be a read error. The CDR3 is CASSYQVLGWGQYF. DNA of the CDR3: TGTGCCAGCAGTTATCAGGTCTTAGGGTGGGGGCAGTACTTC. The chain combines TRBV6-6 with TRBJ2-7; D gene unclear. Germline-derived CDR1 and CDR2 are MNHNY and SVGAGI (reference sequence). The CDR3 is 14 residues long. Deletions cut 3 bases from V and 9 bases from J, with 18 bases between.

Points on this clonotype: A much larger clone differs by one base, so this may be a read error. The chain recombines TRBV2 with TRBJ1-6, with a weak D call TRBD1 (5 bases). CDR1 SNHLY and CDR2 FYNNEI come from the germline V gene. CDR3 length: 15 amino acids. CDR3 DNA sequence: TGTGCCAGCAGTGAACGGGGGTCCAGTAATCCACCCCTCCACTTT. It codes for CASSERGSSNPPLHF. The variable domain in full, completed from reference TRBV2 and TRBJ1-6, reads EPEVTQTPSHQVTQMGQEVILRCVPISNHLYFYWYRQILGQKVEFLVSFYNNEISEKSEIFDDQFSVERPDGSNFTLKIRSTKLEDSAMYFCASSERGSSNPPLHFGNGTRLTVT.

On this clonotype: A read error may be the cause here, since a much bigger clone is one base away. The CDR3 does not end in the conserved phenylalanine or tryptophan, so this is likely a read error. This chain links TRBV15 with TRBJ2-3; 9 positions agree with TRBD2. From germline, CDR1 is LNHNV and CDR2 YYDKDF (reference sequence). The ends lost 0 bases at V and 7 bases at J; junction bases unmatched: 14. The CDR3 is made up of 18 amino acids. The CDR3 here is CATSRDKASGEPTNTQYI. The CDR3 DNA sequence: TGTGCCACCAGCAGAGATAAAGCTAGCGGGGAGCCTACGAATACGCAGTATATT.

For this clonotype: One base away lies a much larger clone, so this may be a sequencing read error. This chain joins TRBV20-1 and TRBJ2-7; tentatively, D is TRBD1 or TRBD2 (7 bases each). The CDR3 is made up of 12 amino acids. The germline V gene encodes CDR1 DFQATT and CDR2 SNEGSKA (reference sequence). V was shortened by 2 bases and J by 11 bases, with 16 bases between the two germline ends. In DNA, the CDR3 is TGCAGTGCTAGATCCCAGGGGGGGAAGGAGTACTTC. Residues: CSARSQGGKEYF.

Only a few counts were recorded for this clonotype. This sequence joins TRBV12-3 or TRBV12-4 and TRBJ2-3, with 9 bases matching TRBD2. V shed 5 bases, J shed 3 bases, and the junction held 6 bases outside the gene matches. The CDR3 extends over 15 amino acids. The CDR3 spells CASSEAGGVTDTQYF. CDR3 nucleotides: TGTGCCAGCAGTGAAGCGGGGGGAGTAACAGATACGCAGTATTTT.

This clonotype was seen many times. The CDR3 DNA follows: TGCAGTGCTAGAGCTTCTGGTCGGAACACTGAAGCTTTCTTT. Its protein product is CSARASGRNTEAFF. The V call is TRBV20-1, the J call TRBJ1-1; no reliable D call. Germline CDR1 is DFQATT and CDR2 is SNEGSKA (reference sequence). CDR3 length equals 14 residues. Between the trimmed V and J ends, which lost 1 base and 1 base, there was a span of 10 bases.

For this clonotype: One base away lies a much larger clone, so this may be a sequencing read error. This sequence joins TRBV28 and TRBJ2-5, with 7 bases identical to TRBD1. This CDR3 is built from 15 residues. CDR1 is MDHEN and CDR2 is SYDVKM in the germline V gene. CDR3 sequence (DNA): TGTGCCAGCAGTCCCGGGACAGACTACCAAGAGGCCCAGTACTTC. Translated: CASSPGTDYQEAQYF.

The chain recombines TRBV7-9 with TRBJ1-1, with D hard to call. The CDR3 extends over 14 amino acids. V shed 3 bases and J shed 1 base, with 9 bases lying between them. CDR1 and CDR2 (germline): SEHNR, FQNEAQ (reference sequence). The CDR3 sequence: CASSFMGGNTEAFF. The CDR3 DNA is TGTGCCAGCAGCTTCATGGGAGGGAACACTGAAGCTTTCTTT.